The 28 T cell receptor beta chains below come from one sample, sequenced in a study of T cells in Graves' hyperthyroidism and ophthalmopathy. Researchers took RNA transcripts and amplified the TCR beta CDR3 regions from them. TCR CDR3 underwent first-round RT-PCR with the HTBI primer set. TCRdb analysed the multiplex PCR reads with MiXCR anew, one entry per CDR3 protein. Of around 300,000 distinct CDR3 sequences detected, roughly 15% appear once; the ten largest clones hold 30%. The sample consisted of blood. The receptor source for this set is a woman in her 50s with Graves' hyperthyroidism that later progressed to Graves' ophthalmopathy.

This clonotype was observed at least ten times. Written as DNA, the CDR3 is TGTGCCAGCAGCTTTAGAGGACCTCACACCGGGGAGCTGTTTTTT. This translates into CASSFRGPHTGELFF. The V gene is TRBV7-2, the J gene TRBJ2-2; D uncertain. The CDR3 length is 15 residues. The V gene lost 3 bases and the J gene lost 3 bases, with 11 bases spanning the gap. Germline V gives CDR1 SGHTA, CDR2 FQGNSA. The whole variable domain, remainder taken from reference TRBV7-2 and TRBJ2-2, is GAGVSQSPSNKVTEKGKDVELRCDPISGHTALYWYRQSLGQGLEFLIYFQGNSAPDKSGLPSDRFSAERTGGSVSTLTIQRTQQEDSAVYLCASSFRGPHTGELFFGEGSRLTVL.

The chain couples TRBV4-2 to TRBJ1-1; no reliable D call. The V end was cut by 7 bases, the J end by 5 bases, with 20 bases between. The CDR3 contains 15 residues. Germline values: CDR1 LGHNA, CDR2 YNFKEQ. The CDR3 DNA reads TGTGCCAGCACGTCTCGAGCGGTTTCGGGGACTGAAGCTTTCTTT. This codes for CASTSRAVSGTEAFF.

The chain joins TRBV5-4 to TRBJ2-5; a weak D match, TRBD1 (6 bases). This CDR3 contains 14 residues. The germline V gene encodes CDR1 SGHNT and CDR2 YYREEE (reference sequence). Trimming removed 1 base at V and 2 bases at J, with 9 bases between. The CDR3 bases are TGTGCCAGCAGCTTGATCGGACAGCAAGAGACCCAGTACTTC. This sequence encodes CASSLIGQQETQYF.

This clonotype was recorded a few times. This rearrangement joins TRBV7-6 to TRBJ1-3; D ambiguous. There are 16 residues in the CDR3. V lost 3 bases, J lost 1 base, and 13 bases lay in between. Germline V lookup: CDR1 SGHVS, CDR2 FNYEAQ. DNA for the CDR3: TGTGCCAGCAGCTTGGGGTCGTCGGTGTCTGGAAACACCATATATTTT. The encoded protein is CASSLGSSVSGNTIYF.

The sample holds many counts of this clonotype. V is TRBV5-5 and J is TRBJ2-2; 8 bases align to TRBD2. Per germline, CDR1 SGHKS and CDR2 YYEKEE (reference sequence). After removal of 3 bases from V and 1 base from J, the junction contained 5 bases not matched to a gene. This CDR3 comprises 16 residues. The CDR3 here is CASSWPSGRNTGELFF. Written as DNA, the CDR3 is TGTGCCAGCAGCTGGCCGAGCGGGAGGAACACCGGGGAGCTGTTTTTT.

This clonotype was detected many times. This rearrangement joins TRBV7-9 to TRBJ1-6, with TRBD1 matching over 7 bases. The germline V gene has CDR1 SEHNR and CDR2 FQNEAQ (reference sequence). V lost 7 bases to trimming and J lost 9 bases; unmatched junction nucleotides: 12. The CDR3 has 15 amino acids. The chain's CDR3 is CASTQGQPGFSPLHF. As DNA, the CDR3 is TGTGCCAGCACCCAGGGACAGCCGGGATTTTCACCCCTCCACTTT.

The rearrangement joins TRBV6-2 or TRBV6-3 to TRBJ1-5, with no clear D. Trimming removed 3 bases at V and 7 bases at J, with 10 bases between. The CDR3 spans 13 residues. Germline V CDR1 and CDR2: MNHEY, SVGEGT. CDR3 bases: TGTGCCAGCAGTTATAATCCAGAGCAGCCCCAGCATTTT. It encodes CASSYNPEQPQHF.

This clonotype has a count of ten or more. The V and J genes are TRBV5-1 and TRBJ2-3; 8 bases match TRBD2. V dropped 0 bases and J dropped 1; count of bases not matched to a gene: 7. Germline V lookup: CDR1 SGHRS, CDR2 YFSETQ. There are 17 residues in the CDR3. For the CDR3, the DNA is TGCGCCAGCAGCTTGGCCGGGGGGGTCCGCGGCACAGATACGCAGTATTTT. Its translation is CASSLAGGVRGTDTQYF.

The table lists this clonotype with a few counts. V usage is TRBV9 and J usage is TRBJ2-6; the D is unclear. Trimming cost V 9 bases and J 2 bases, with 21 bases left between them. Germline V gives CDR1 SGDLS, CDR2 YYNGEE. The CDR3 extends over 17 amino acids. CDR3 sequence (DNA): TGTGCCACGACTGGTTCCCCTTCAAGGGCTGGGGCCAACGTCCTGACTTTC. It codes for CATTGSPSRAGANVLTF.

This clonotype was recorded at least ten times. V gene TRBV20-1 combines with J gene TRBJ2-2; D unclear. This CDR3 is built from 16 residues. Trimming cost V 2 bases and J 0 bases, with 13 bases left between them. From germline, CDR1 is DFQATT and CDR2 SNEGSKA (reference sequence). The CDR3 reads CSARSDNPANTGELFF. The CDR3 region has the DNA TGCAGTGCTAGATCCGACAATCCCGCGAACACCGGGGAGCTGTTTTTT.

This clonotype was seen a few times. The rearrangement joins TRBV27 to TRBJ2-7; D is unclear. The ends were cut back, 3 bases at V and 5 bases at J, with 2 bases in the middle. Looked up from germline, CDR1 is MNHEY and CDR2 is SMNVEV (reference sequence). CDR3 size: 10 residues. As DNA, the CDR3 is TGTGCCAGCAGTTTCCACGAGCAGTACTTC. Protein product: CASSFHEQYF.

This clonotype was counted at least ten times. The chain uses TRBV20-1 and TRBJ2-7, with a possible D match to TRBD1 (5 bases). The CDR3 consists of 14 residues. Germline V gene lookup returns CDR1 DFQATT and CDR2 SNEGSKA (reference sequence). Trimming shortened V by 8 bases and J by 3 bases, and 20 bases separated the two germline ends. The CDR3 DNA reads as TGCAGTCAATCTACCAGGGTAGATAACTACGAGCAGTACTTC. Amino acids: CSQSTRVDNYEQYF.

Ten or more counts support this clonotype. DNA for the CDR3: TGTGCCAGCAGCGCCCCAGGGGTCGGTGAGCAGTTCTTC. This sequence encodes CASSAPGVGEQFF. This chain links TRBV9 with TRBJ2-1; TRBD1 might be the D (6 bases). From germline, CDR1 is SGDLS and CDR2 YYNGEE. There are 13 residues in the CDR3. Trimming left V 3 bases short and J 9 bases short, with 13 bases between.

This clonotype was picked up many times. The CDR3 region has the DNA TGTGCCAGCAGCCCTACCGGGAGCACTGAAGCTTTCTTT. Protein: CASSPTGSTEAFF. J is TRBJ1-1 and V is TRBV3-1, with unresolved D. Germline V gives CDR1 LGHDT, CDR2 YNNKEL (reference sequence). The CDR3 is 13 residues long. The ends were cut back, 4 bases at V and 4 bases at J, with 10 bases in the middle.

The table lists this clonotype with many counts. The chain employs TRBV6-1 and TRBJ2-1; D possibly matches TRBD1 or TRBD2 (5 bases each). V was pared by 7 bases and J by 8 bases, with 12 bases between. There are 12 residues in the CDR3. The germline V gene has CDR1 MNHNS and CDR2 SASEGT. CDR3 in amino acids: CASKVVGDEQFF. CDR3 DNA sequence: TGTGCCAGCAAAGTTGTGGGGGATGAGCAGTTCTTC.

In this sample, this clonotype turned up a few times. J is TRBJ1-1 and V is TRBV19; tentative D call: TRBD1 (6 bases). Germline V lookup: CDR1 LNHDA, CDR2 SQIVND (reference sequence). The CDR3 loop spans 14 amino acids. Trimming stripped 4 bases from V and 8 bases from J, with 17 bases between. DNA for the CDR3: TGTGCCAGTAGTACCTTCCCGGGGGCTGGGGAAGCTTTCTTT. It is translated as CASSTFPGAGEAFF.

This clonotype was counted at least ten times. The chain recombines TRBV6-1 with TRBJ2-2; a possible D gene is TRBD1 (6 bases). Germline V gene sequence: CDR1 MNHNS, CDR2 SASEGT. The CDR3 length is 19 residues. Trimming took 5 bases from V and 0 from J, leaving 22 bases between them. As DNA, the CDR3 is TGTGCCAGCAGTTCGAACCTCCTAGGGGGTCTATCGAACACCGGGGAGCTGTTTTTT. This encodes CASSSNLLGGLSNTGELFF.

Many counts were recorded for this clonotype. This rearrangement joins TRBV2 to TRBJ2-7, with 9 bases that match TRBD1. This CDR3 is 11 amino acids long. Germline CDR1 reads SNHLY; CDR2 reads FYNNEI. Trimming removed 11 bases from V and 7 bases from J; junction bases left unmatched: 6. The CDR3 reads CAVQGAWEQYF. CDR3 nucleotides: TGTGCCGTACAGGGGGCGTGGGAGCAGTACTTC.

The rearrangement links TRBV3-1 to TRBJ2-5; TRBD2 agrees at 9 bases. The germline V gene encodes CDR1 LGHDT and CDR2 YNNKEL (reference sequence). The CDR3 has 15 amino acids. The V gene end was trimmed by 1 base and the J gene end by 7 bases; junction bases not matched to a gene: 7. CDR3 in DNA: TGTGCCAGCAGCCAAGGGACTAGCGTTCATGCGACCCAGTACTTC. This translates into CASSQGTSVHATQYF.

The table lists this clonotype with a few counts. This sequence joins TRBV15 and TRBJ1-2; D unclear. With 2 bases removed from V and 2 bases from J, the gap between germline ends came to 3 bases. CDR1 and CDR2 from the germline V gene are LNHNV and YYDKDF (reference sequence). The CDR3 runs to 12 residues. CDR3 coding DNA: TGTGCCACCAGCAGACAAAACTATGGCTACACCTTC. This codes for CATSRQNYGYTF.

This rearrangement joins TRBV29-1 to TRBJ1-2; 8 positions agree with TRBD1. The CDR3 has 15 amino acids. CDR1 SQVTM and CDR2 ANQGSEA come from the germline V gene. The V and J ends lost 7 bases and 4 bases, in that order; junction bases with no gene match: 14. The CDR3 coding sequence is TGCAGCGGCGGGGGGGGGCAGGGGGCTTTCTATGGCTACACCTTC. Its translation is CSGGGGQGAFYGYTF.

About this clonotype: This may be a read error: a much more frequent sequence differs by one nucleotide. The V gene is TRBV28, the J gene TRBJ1-4; D is possibly TRBD1 (6 bases). V lost 5 bases and J lost 8, with 15 bases in between. The CDR3 length is 14 residues. Germline V gives CDR1 MDHEN, CDR2 SYDVKM. CDR3 in DNA: TGTGCCAGCAGTCTAAGCAGGGGACGGGAAAAACTGTTTTTT. As protein: CASSLSRGREKLFF.

The sample holds many counts of this clonotype. This chain connects TRBV6-1 to TRBJ1-5, with a tentative D call TRBD1 (5 bases). The V end lost 2 bases, the J end lost 8 bases, and 16 bases lay between the germline ends. Germline assignment: CDR1 MNHNS and CDR2 SASEGT. CDR3 size: 15 residues. The CDR3 is CASSEPNPGTEPQHF. The CDR3 DNA sequence: TGTGCCAGCAGTGAACCGAACCCCGGGACGGAGCCCCAGCATTTT.

This clonotype was counted a few times. J is TRBJ2-6 and V is TRBV19; D not certain. The V end was cut by 11 bases, the J end by 4 bases, with 12 bases between. The germline gives CDR1 LNHDA, CDR2 SQIVND (reference sequence). The CDR3 runs to 13 residues. The CDR3 loop is CASWEAGANVLTF. CDR3 coding DNA: TGTGCCTCCTGGGAAGCCGGGGCCAACGTCCTGACTTTC.

The rearrangement uses TRBV9 and TRBJ2-3; D unresolved. Deletions cut 3 bases from V and 6 bases from J, with 14 bases between. CDR1 and CDR2 from the germline V gene are SGDLS and YYNGEE. This CDR3 spans 14 amino acids. The CDR3 bases are TGTGCCAGCAGCGATACAGCCTCTAGGGATACGCAGTATTTT. It yields the protein CASSDTASRDTQYF.

The sample holds many counts of this clonotype. The rearrangement joins TRBV6-2 or TRBV6-3 to TRBJ2-6; no firm D call. From germline, CDR1 is MNHEY and CDR2 SVGEGT. The CDR3 extends over 13 amino acids. Trimming stripped 10 bases from V and 0 bases from J, with 7 bases between. CDR3 sequence: CATRYSGANVLTF. As DNA, the CDR3 is TGTGCCACCCGGTACTCTGGGGCCAACGTCCTGACTTTC.

The table lists this clonotype with many counts. CDR3 DNA sequence: TGTGCCAGCAGTGAAGGCGCGAGGGGGGACACCGGGGAGCTGTTTTTT. As protein: CASSEGARGDTGELFF. V gene TRBV6-1 combines with J gene TRBJ2-2, with D perhaps being TRBD1 or TRBD2 (6 bases each). The CDR3 runs 16 residues. The germline CDR1 and CDR2 sequences are MNHNS and SASEGT. V lost 1 base and J 3 bases, leaving 12 bases between the germline ends.

This clonotype was seen ten or more times. This chain uses TRBV13 with TRBJ2-5; unclear D gene. V lost 0 bases and J 4 bases, leaving 9 bases between the germline ends. The CDR3 has 14 amino acids. Germline V gene lookup returns CDR1 PRHDT and CDR2 FYEKMQ (reference sequence). The CDR3 is CASSLGGSAETQYF. In DNA, the CDR3 is TGTGCCAGCAGCTTAGGGGGGTCAGCAGAGACCCAGTACTTC.